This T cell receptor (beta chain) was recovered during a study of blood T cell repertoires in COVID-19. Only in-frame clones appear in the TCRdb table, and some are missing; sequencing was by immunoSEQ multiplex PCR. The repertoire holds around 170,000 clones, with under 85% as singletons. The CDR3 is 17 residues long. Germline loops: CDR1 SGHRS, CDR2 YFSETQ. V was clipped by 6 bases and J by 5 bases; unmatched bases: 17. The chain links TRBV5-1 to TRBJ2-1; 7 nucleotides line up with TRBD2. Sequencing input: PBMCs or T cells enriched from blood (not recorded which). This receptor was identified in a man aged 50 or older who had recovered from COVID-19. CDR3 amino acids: CASTSSVPSGWHNEQFF. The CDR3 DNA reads TGCGCCAGCACGTCATCGGTTCCTAGCGGCTGGCACAATGAGCAGTTCTTC.